Following are 20 T cell receptor beta chains from one sample sequenced in a study of tumor-infiltrating lymphocytes in primary liver carcinoma. TCR beta cDNA was made from around 520 ng total RNA with a constant-region primer. ARM-PCR, slightly modified, supplied the TCR beta libraries through three nested multiplex PCR rounds. Running ten to eleven cycles apiece, the first two PCR rounds relied on TRBV1-TRBV30 forward primers together with a C-beta reverse primer. TCRdb reanalysed the multiplex PCR reads using MiXCR and keeps one entry per CDR3 protein. This sample has more than 85,000 distinct CDR3 sequences, with around 83% found just once. Unsorted bulk tissue (roughly 17-33 mg) underwent RNA and DNA co-extraction. Sequencing was done on a sample of liver tumor tissue from sampling region 3. Subset in this sample: tumor region T3, left-lateral pole. Receptor source: a middle-aged man with primary liver carcinoma and hepatitis B virus infection.

About this clonotype itself: Sequence at one end of the junction differs from germline and may be a read error. V gene TRBV10-3 combines with J gene TRBJ1-1; no clear D gene. The CDR3 is 15 residues long. The germline V gene has CDR1 ENHRY and CDR2 SYGVKD. CDR3 region: CAISESKLRSTEAIF. CDR3 in DNA: TGTGCCATCAGCGAGTCAAAATTGCGGAGCACTGAAGCTATCTTT.

In its sample, this clonotype was seen once. This is likely a read error, given that the CDR3 carries no conserved phenylalanine or tryptophan at its end. V is TRBV11-2 and J is TRBJ1-5, with no clear D. Germline V gives CDR1 SGHAT, CDR2 FQNNGV. The CDR3 spans 15 residues. Trimming shortened V by 1 base and J by 2 bases, and 9 bases separated the two germline ends. The CDR3 coding sequence is TGTGCCAGCAGCTTAGCAGGAGGCGGCAATCAGCCCCAGCATCTT. It is translated as CASSLAGGGNQPQHL.

The chain joins TRBV4-3 to TRBJ2-7; D uncertain. This CDR3 has 14 amino acids. Germline CDR1 is LGHNA and CDR2 is YSLEER. The DNA of the CDR3 is TGCCCCGGCAGCCAAGGTCAGGTCTCCTACGAGCAGTACTTC. It codes for CPGSQGQVSYEQYF.

On this clonotype: At one end the junction does not follow the germline gene, possibly because of a read error. The chain carries TRBV5-6 and TRBJ2-5, with D unresolved. Germline assignment: CDR1 SGHDT and CDR2 YYEEEE. This CDR3 has 14 residues. The CDR3 loop reads CASSLDDSQETQYF. The DNA of the CDR3 is TGTGCCAGCAGCTTGGATGATAGCCAAGAGACCCAGTATTTC.

As for this clonotype: At one boundary the junction diverges from the germline segment, which might be a read error. The V gene is TRBV12-3 or TRBV12-4, the J gene TRBJ2-1; D is ambiguous. The CDR3 spans 12 residues. The DNA for the CDR3 is TGTGTCAGCAGTTTAGATAACATTGAGCAATTCTTC. This sequence encodes CVSSLDNIEQFF.

A remark on this clonotype: A read error may explain this, as a much larger clone is one base away. In DNA, the CDR3 is TGTGCCAGCTCACCAGCTGCCGAATACGAGCAGTACTTC. Protein: CASSPAAEYEQYF. The chain joins TRBV18 to TRBJ2-7, with D unclear. The CDR3 sequence is 13 residues long. Between the trimmed V and J ends, which lost 2 bases and 4 bases, there was a span of 9 bases. Germline V lookup: CDR1 KGHSH, CDR2 LQKENI.

The chain recombines TRBV29-1 with TRBJ2-5; TRBD2 is a possible D gene (5 bases). Trimming took off 5 bases at V and 14 bases at J, with 30 bases between the two ends. The CDR3 runs 15 residues. Germline CDR1 and CDR2: SQVTM and ANQGSEA. CDR3 in amino acids: CSVQSAAGRSETQYF. CDR3 nucleotides: TGCAGCGTTCAATCCGCGGCGGGTAGATCGGAGACTCAATACTTC.

In regard to this clonotype: Germline and junction disagree at one end, which may indicate a read error. The chain has TRBV11-1 and TRBJ2-4; 8 bases are a match to TRBD2. Germline V CDR1 and CDR2: SGHAT, FQDESV (reference sequence). This CDR3 region has 17 residues. CDR3 sequence: CAISFSGTSGTQNIQYF. CDR3 coding DNA: TGTGCCATCAGCTTTTCCGGGACTAGTGGGACCCAAAACATTCAGTACTTC.

About this clonotype: The conserved phenylalanine or tryptophan normally closing the CDR3 is absent here, so this likely arose from a read error. In nucleotides, the CDR3 is TGTGCCAGCAGTTATGTTAGCGGATACGAGCAGTACTCC. This encodes CASSYVSGYEQYS. The J gene is TRBJ2-7, the V gene TRBV6-2 or TRBV6-3, with D maybe TRBD2 (6 bases). V shed 3 bases and J shed 4 bases, with 10 bases lying between them. This CDR3 comprises 13 residues. Germline lookup yields CDR1 MNHEY and CDR2 SVGEGT.

In regard to this clonotype: A read error may account for a junction end that differs from germline. The chain uses TRBV4-2 and TRBJ1-2; TRBD1 matches at 7 bases. The CDR3 runs 14 residues. Per germline, CDR1 LGHNA and CDR2 YNFKEQ. The CDR3 nucleotides read TGTGCCAACAGCCAAGACCCAGGGGGTAATGGCTACACCTTC. Translating it yields CANSQDPGGNGYTF.

The V and J genes are TRBV10-1 and TRBJ2-7, with D possibly TRBD1 on 6 matching bases. The V gene's germline CDR1 is WNHNN and CDR2 SYGVQD (reference sequence). This CDR3 is built from 13 residues. CDR3 nucleotide sequence: TGCGTCAACACCGCAATCCTAGGGGGCGAGCAGTACTTC. It is translated as CVNTAILGGEQYF.

Comments on this clonotype: A read error may account for a junction end that differs from germline. The V gene is TRBV29-1, the J gene TRBJ2-7; tentatively, D is TRBD1 (6 bases). Germline loops: CDR1 SQVTM, CDR2 ANQGSEA. The CDR3 sequence is 11 residues long. The CDR3 sequence is CNVEGGHEHYF. CDR3 coding DNA: TGCAACGTTGAAGGGGGTCATGAGCACTACTTC.

A word on this clonotype: In this CDR3 the conserved last residue, phenylalanine or tryptophan, is missing, so a read error is likely. This rearrangement joins TRBV29-1 to TRBJ2-7; 7 bases line up with TRBD1. The V segment lost 6 bases and the J segment 7 bases; nucleotides outside the gene matches: 15. The germline gives CDR1 SQVTM, CDR2 ANQGSEA. The CDR3 runs to 14 residues. The CDR3 loop reads CSVPDRVDQVEQYL. The CDR3 bases are TGCAGCGTCCCAGACAGGGTTGATCAGGTTGAGCAGTACCTC.

The CDR3 bases are TGTGCCAGGAGCCCCCTTTCCAGCGGATTGGCAAAAAACATTCAGTACTTC. Protein sequence: CARSPLSSGLAKNIQYF. The chain links TRBV7-8 to TRBJ2-4, with TRBD2 as a possible D gene (5 bases). V lost 9 bases and J lost 4, with 25 bases in between. The CDR3 is made up of 17 amino acids. The germline V gene has CDR1 SGHVS and CDR2 FQNEAQ. Together with reference TRBV7-8 and TRBJ2-4, the CDR3 gives the full variable domain: GAGVSQSPRYKVAKRGQDVALRCDPISGHVSLFWYQQALGQGPEFLTYFQNEAQLDKSGLPSDRFFAERPEGSVSTLKIQRTQQEDSAVYLCARSPLSSGLAKNIQYFGAGTRLSVL.

With respect to this clonotype: One junction end does not reproduce the germline sequence, and a read error may be involved. The V gene is TRBV4-1, the J gene TRBJ1-2, with D unclear. CDR3 length: 15 amino acids. Germline CDR1 reads MGHRA; CDR2 reads YSYEKL. CDR3 bases: TGCGCCAGCAGCCCGTCCACTGGGCTCAACTATGACTACACCTTC. This translates into CASSPSTGLNYDYTF.

The rearrangement links TRBV4-2 to TRBJ2-7, with D perhaps TRBD2 (5 bases). CDR1 and CDR2 (germline): LGHNA, YNFKEQ. The length of the CDR3 is 15 residues. This CDR3 reads CVISQAPDLQHEQYF. The CDR3, as DNA: TGTGTCATCAGCCAAGCCCCGGACTTACAACACGAGCAGTACTTC.

Comments on this clonotype: At one boundary the junction diverges from the germline segment, which might be a read error. J is TRBJ1-4 and V is TRBV11-2; D is uncertain. CDR3 size: 15 residues. Germline V lookup: CDR1 SGHAT, CDR2 FQNNGV. The DNA for the CDR3 is TGTGCCAACAGCTTGCTGACGGGCCGTAGTGAAAAACTGTTTTTC. Its translation is CANSLLTGRSEKLFF.

For this clonotype: A junction end diverges from the germline sequence, so it may reflect a read error. The rearrangement joins TRBV5-4 to TRBJ2-5, with unresolved D. Germline V lookup: CDR1 SGHNT, CDR2 YYREEE (reference sequence). CDR3 length equals 13 residues. The CDR3 is CVSSLDRRETQYF. The CDR3 DNA reads TGTGTCAGCAGCCTGGATAGGCGAGAGACCCAGTACTTC. Variable domain in full (rest from reference TRBV5-4 and TRBJ2-5): ETGVTQSPTHLIKTRGQQVTLRCSSQSGHNTVSWYQQALGQGPQFIFQYYREEENGRGNFPPRFSGLQFPNYSSELNVNALELDDSALYLCVSSLDRRETQYFGPGTRLLVL.

Note on this clonotype: This sequence may be a read error, since a much larger clone differs from it by one base. The chain joins TRBV7-9 to TRBJ2-4, with D perhaps matching TRBD2 (6 bases). Germline V lookup: CDR1 SEHNR, CDR2 FQNEAQ (reference sequence). The CDR3 length is 15 residues. The CDR3 loop is CTSSLAVGRRGIQYF. CDR3 bases: TGTACCAGCAGCTTAGCCGTCGGGAGAAGGGGCATTCAGTACTTC.

The genes are TRBV29-1 and TRBJ2-3; D gene uncertain. The V gene's germline CDR1 is SQVTM and CDR2 ANQGSEA. This CDR3 region has 12 residues. Trimming took 4 bases from V and 1 from J, leaving 6 bases between them. The CDR3 sequence is CSVGAGTDTQYF. CDR3 DNA: TGCAGCGTTGGGGCAGGCACAGATACGCAGTATTTT.